These T cell receptor beta chains were read from a single sample in a study of neurological immune-mediated disorders. TCRdb passed the 5' RACE reads through MiXCR, listing each CDR3 protein once. The sample records approximately 130,000 distinct CDR3 sequences, roughly 3.1% being singletons. Sequences were obtained from PBMCs. All receptors come from a woman in her twenties or thirties with multiple sclerosis. The CDR3 runs from the conserved cysteine through the conserved F or W. The order of the fields is J gene, D gene, V gene, CDR3 protein. A D gene is named only where the DNA matches it firmly.

J: TRBJ2-1
D: TRBD2
V: TRBV6-1
CDR3: CASAYYGASGTPTYNEQFF

J: TRBJ1-2
D: NA
V: TRBV7-9
CDR3: CASSYPLDTNYGYTF

J: TRBJ2-1
D: TRBD2
V: TRBV7-9
CDR3: CASSSPRGGPPDEQFF

J: TRBJ2-5
D: NA
V: TRBV20-1
CDR3: CSASGSGRTQYF

J: TRBJ2-7
D: NA
V: TRBV20-1
CDR3: CSARPLRRSYEQYF

J: TRBJ2-7
D: NA
V: TRBV2
CDR3: CASSEWQVNEQYF

J: TRBJ1-2
D: TRBD1
V: TRBV5-6
CDR3: CASNAGGAHGYGYTF

J: TRBJ1-2
D: NA
V: TRBV7-8
CDR3: CASSPQGLHGYTF

J: TRBJ2-3
D: NA
V: TRBV20-1
CDR3: CSASIGRTTDTQYF

J: TRBJ1-6
D: TRBD1
V: TRBV6-6
CDR3: CASSKDREIRPLHF

J: TRBJ1-2
D: TRBD1
V: TRBV29-1
CDR3: CSVSKGTVNYGYTF

J: TRBJ1-1
D: TRBD1
V: TRBV19
CDR3: CATTRGPGGSPEAFF

J: TRBJ2-5
D: NA
V: TRBV10-3
CDR3: CAISDFRGIQETQYF

J: TRBJ2-7
D: NA
V: TRBV20-1
CDR3: CSARDPRGARTYEQYF

J: TRBJ1-2
D: NA
V: TRBV4-1
CDR3: CASSQDWDQNYGYTF

J: TRBJ2-3
D: NA
V: TRBV12-3/TRBV12-4
CDR3: CASTSGLFPTSTDTQYF

J: TRBJ1-1
D: NA
V: TRBV6-5
CDR3: CASSLGWAEAFF

J: TRBJ2-3
D: TRBD2
V: TRBV10-1
CDR3: CASSSTSGGHGGDTQYF

J: TRBJ1-1
D: NA
V: TRBV7-2
CDR3: CASSQPGLAVEAFF

J: TRBJ1-2
D: NA
V: TRBV12-3/TRBV12-4
CDR3: CASSQIRGDNYGYTF

J: TRBJ2-1
D: NA
V: TRBV24-1
CDR3: CATSDSQGRSSYNEQFF

J: TRBJ2-7
D: NA
V: TRBV19
CDR3: CASSIIYLSEQYF

J: TRBJ2-1
D: NA
V: TRBV5-6
CDR3: CASSLGLATNEQFF

J: TRBJ1-1
D: NA
V: TRBV15
CDR3: CATSRDPDSPTRETFF

J: TRBJ1-2
D: NA
V: TRBV7-9
CDR3: CASSLEVPADTF

J: TRBJ2-3
D: TRBD2
V: TRBV20-1
CDR3: CSLTSGSVTDTQYF

J: TRBJ2-2
D: NA
V: TRBV12-3/TRBV12-4
CDR3: CASSFMDTGELFF

J: TRBJ1-5
D: TRBD1
V: TRBV20-1
CDR3: CSAREGTGNNQPQHF

J: TRBJ1-2
D: TRBD1
V: TRBV3-1
CDR3: CASSQGTGLYGYTF

J: TRBJ2-7
D: TRBD2
V: TRBV6-5
CDR3: CASSTGGTIYEQYF

J: TRBJ2-7
D: TRBD1
V: TRBV20-1
CDR3: CSASTGAGGAMGRSYEQYF

J: TRBJ2-2
D: NA
V: TRBV12-3/TRBV12-4
CDR3: CASSLAENTGELFF

J: TRBJ2-3
D: TRBD2
V: TRBV20-1
CDR3: CSARLAGVGDTQYF

J: TRBJ2-1
D: NA
V: TRBV12-3/TRBV12-4
CDR3: CASSLGVPSYNEQFF

J: TRBJ2-3
D: NA
V: TRBV5-1
CDR3: CASSLARGALSDTQYF

J: TRBJ1-2
D: TRBD1
V: TRBV20-1
CDR3: CSAPLVAGQGGLYGYTF

J: TRBJ2-5
D: TRBD1
V: TRBV24-1
CDR3: CATSPGQQETQYF

J: TRBJ1-1
D: TRBD1
V: TRBV12-3/TRBV12-4
CDR3: CASSPDRVAPEAFF

J: TRBJ1-5
D: NA
V: TRBV7-2
CDR3: CASRVSNQPQHF

J: TRBJ1-5
D: NA
V: TRBV7-9
CDR3: CASSLEGSQPQHF

J: TRBJ2-7
D: TRBD2
V: TRBV20-1
CDR3: CSAGRITSGDYEQYF

J: TRBJ2-5
D: NA
V: TRBV9
CDR3: CASGDGGGTQYF

J: TRBJ1-2
D: TRBD1
V: TRBV4-1
CDR3: CASSPTGPPEDYGYTF

J: TRBJ2-2
D: NA
V: TRBV7-2
CDR3: CASTEFLGRQETGELFF

J: TRBJ1-1
D: NA
V: TRBV27
CDR3: CASSGRTMNTEAFF

J: TRBJ1-5
D: TRBD1
V: TRBV4-3
CDR3: CASSQEHRGNQPQHF

J: TRBJ1-6
D: NA
V: TRBV7-6
CDR3: CASSWDRDSTLNF

J: TRBJ1-1
D: NA
V: TRBV12-3/TRBV12-4
CDR3: CASSSSEAGGWIAFF

J: TRBJ2-1
D: NA
V: TRBV20-1
CDR3: CSARALREKTYNEQFF

J: TRBJ2-7
D: NA
V: TRBV15
CDR3: CATSGRSSYEQYF

J: TRBJ2-5
D: NA
V: TRBV10-3
CDR3: CAISDFRGIQENQYF